This TCR beta chain was observed in a study of metastatic and nonmetastatic thyroid tumors. Background on the study: Across peripheral blood and tumor or nodule tissue samples taken from malignant and benign thyroid patients, the repertoires were compared with one another.

This clone was seen a few times. Its antigen remains unidentified. Prior to thyroid surgery, none of the patients had received any treatment. Overall study findings and caveats: The reported finding was significantly higher TCR beta diversity in malignant thyroid tumors relative to benign nodules, in blood and tumor.

Per the original methods: Clinicopathological groups of papillary thyroid cancer showed CDR3 differences that were used to build a distant-metastasis classifier. TCRdb recomputed clones from the PCR reads via MiXCR. The V and J calls, along with clone size, are taken from TCRdb and not from the paper's own processing. The data hold fewer than 6,500 clones, with roughly a fifth observed a single time. V lost 2 bases, J lost 13 bases, and 13 bases lay in between. There are 12 residues in the CDR3. Germline V gene data show CDR1 as MNHEY and CDR2 as SMNVEV (reference sequence). Sequenced input: adjacent normal tissue. This receptor was taken from a female donor with papillary thyroid cancer or a benign thyroid nodule (not recorded which). Some clones in this sample may be carry-over from other donors' samples. This chain uses TRBV27 with TRBJ2-3; D possibly matches TRBD1 or TRBD2 (5 bases each). The CDR3 here is CASSLVGVIEYF. The CDR3 bases are TGTGCCAGCAGTTTAGTGGGGGTGATAGAGTATTTT.